These T cell receptor beta chains were read from a single sample in a study of cytomegalovirus exposure and HLA in healthy donors. Libraries were prepared by immunoSEQ multiplex PCR; TCRdb keeps only in-frame clonotypes and omits some of them. The sample lists 95,000 to 150,000 clones, 75% to 80% occurring once. The sequenced sample was PBMCs. Receptor source: a middle-aged man in good health and CMV-seronegative. CDR3s include the opening cysteine and the closing phenylalanine or tryptophan.

>TRBV11-3|TRBJ2-7
CASSSGQLNEQYF
>TRBV5-1|TRBJ2-1
CASSQRAGGYNEQFF
>TRBV18|TRBJ2-2
CASSPRQGNTGELFF
>TRBV7-9|TRBJ2-7
CASTGGDSYEQYF
>TRBV2|TRBJ1-1
CASKRKTVLNTEAFF
>TRBV10-3|TRBJ1-1
CAISGPDRGGTEAFF
>TRBV27|TRBJ2-7
CASSLLSGTGIPTQYF
>TRBV18|TRBJ1-5
CASSDGEKPQHF
>TRBV11-2|TRBJ1-2
CASSSVRQGSGGYTF
>TRBV6-4|TRBJ2-1
CASSFLAGGLTEQFF
>TRBV5-8|TRBJ2-7
CAIPLSSYEQYF
>TRBV7-9|TRBJ2-1
CASSSTSGIHEQFF
>TRBV21-1|TRBJ2-5
CASSKAQRPDRGGETQYF
>TRBV7-9|TRBJ2-3
CASSSQLRGAPDTQYF
>TRBV6-5|TRBJ2-3
CASGSGRGTDTQYF
>TRBV5-4|TRBJ2-5
CASSLRLAGQETQYF
>TRBV6-5|TRBJ2-5
CASRLGQAYETQYF
>TRBV6-5|TRBJ2-7
CASSRDRFSEQYF
>TRBV10-3|TRBJ1-1
CAISERGSETEAFF
>TRBV5-5|TRBJ1-1
CASSEGRDRGTEAFF
>TRBV11-3|TRBJ2-2
CASRTRGGGELFF
>TRBV4-1|TRBJ2-2
CASSQVPSDRGFTGELFF
>TRBV5-1|TRBJ2-2
CASSSGQPTTGELFF
>TRBV5-1|TRBJ2-7
CASSLAGGPPSYEQYF
>TRBV19|TRBJ2-2
CASSIVGRGRGGELFF
>TRBV18|TRBJ1-6
CASSQDRADSPLHF
>TRBV18|TRBJ2-7
CASSPLDSSSYEQYF
>TRBV6-4|TRBJ2-3
CASSDSWGGGTDTQYF
>TRBV27|TRBJ2-6
CASSLGQGLSGANVLTF
>TRBV19|TRBJ2-3
CASSISQRKLETDTQYF
>TRBV9|TRBJ1-2
CASSVDGRGRDGYTF
>TRBV28|TRBJ1-2
CASSLATGREVHGYTF
>TRBV28|TRBJ1-3
CASSRTGGGNTIYF
>TRBV25-1|TRBJ2-3
CASSGRGTDTQYF
>TRBV7-9|TRBJ2-1
CSSRTIPRDRGVNEQFF
>TRBV7-9|TRBJ2-2
CASSWDRTNTGELFF
>TRBV5-1|TRBJ1-3
CASSPDRGWAGNTIYF
>TRBV5-5|TRBJ2-7
CASSLSRDYEQYF
>TRBV5-1|TRBJ2-6
CASSLHSSSGANVLTF
>TRBV7-9|TRBJ2-5
CASTLTGWQETQYF
>TRBV12-5|TRBJ1-2
CASGWSGDGYGYTF
>TRBV7-2|TRBJ2-2
CASSLWRGKNTGELFF
>TRBV19|TRBJ1-1
CASSITFSEAPMNTEAFF
>TRBV5-4|TRBJ1-2
CASSLVQGASYGYTF
>TRBV27|TRBJ1-1
CASRRGRNTEAFF
>TRBV19|TRBJ2-1
CASSKLGVRHNEQFF
>TRBV27|TRBJ1-1
CASSYGQGNEAFF
>TRBV29-1|.
CSVARTGLSYEQYF